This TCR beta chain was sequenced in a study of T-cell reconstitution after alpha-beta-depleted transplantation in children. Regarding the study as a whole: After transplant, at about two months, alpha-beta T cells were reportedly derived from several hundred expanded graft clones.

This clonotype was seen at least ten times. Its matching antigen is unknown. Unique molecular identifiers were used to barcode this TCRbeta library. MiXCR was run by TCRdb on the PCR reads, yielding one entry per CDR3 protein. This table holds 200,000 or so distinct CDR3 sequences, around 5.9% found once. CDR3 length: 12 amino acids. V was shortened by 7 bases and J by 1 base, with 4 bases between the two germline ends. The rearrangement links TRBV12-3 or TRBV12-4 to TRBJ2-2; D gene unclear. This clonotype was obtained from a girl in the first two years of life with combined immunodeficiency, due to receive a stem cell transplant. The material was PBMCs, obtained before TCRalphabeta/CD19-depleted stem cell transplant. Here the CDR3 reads CASTENTGELFF. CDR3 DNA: TGTGCCAGCACAGAGAACACCGGGGAGCTGTTTTTT.